In its sample, the clone carrying this T cell receptor beta chain was seen once. CDR1 SEHNR and CDR2 FQNEAQ come from the germline V gene (reference sequence). Trimming left V 5 bases short and J 3 bases short, with 11 bases between. CDR3 length: 15 amino acids. This entry comes from a study of OX40 agonist ivuxolimab in advanced cancers. The table came from immunoSEQ multiplex PCR; TCRdb's copy has only in-frame clones and leaves some out. The sample has 80,000 or so clones; roughly 85% are singletons. V and J are TRBV7-9 and TRBJ2-6; tentatively, D is TRBD2 (5 bases). The sample in question was CD4+ or CD8+ T cells sorted from blood, obtained in a trial of the OX40 agonist ivuxolimab. The TCR originated in an adult with an advanced solid tumor such as melanoma, head and neck, liver or kidney cancer. CDR3 protein: CASSPMRDGANVLTF. The CDR3 DNA is TGTGCCAGCAGCCCCATGAGGGATGGGGCCAACGTCCTGACTTTC. Full variable domain (remainder filled in from reference TRBV7-9 and TRBJ2-6): DTGVSQNPRHKITKRGQNVTFRCDPISEHNRLYWYRQTLGQGPEFLTYFQNEAQLEKSRLLSDRFSAERPKGSFSTLEIQRTEQGDSAMYLCASSPMRDGANVLTFGAGSRLTVL.